The TCR beta chain described here comes from a study of cytomegalovirus exposure and HLA in healthy donors. Healthy bone marrow donors formed the donor group. Of note for this clone: Its antigen remains unidentified.

Study conclusions and caveats: Some V segments (TRBV6-2 and TRBV6-3 among them) were excluded as indistinguishable. Earlier findings revealed that most TCR beta V segments proved productive either about 87% or about 30% of the time.

Germline V gives CDR1 SGHVS, CDR2 FQNEAQ. This CDR3 contains 16 residues. V shed 6 bases and J 2 bases; nucleotides not matched to a gene: 11. The PCR had 60 Vbeta and 13 Jbeta primers. Assay used: immunoSEQ multiplex PCR; TCRdb lists only in-frame clones, some missing. Here the sample spans 55,000 to 70,000 clones, about four fifths being singletons. The chain combines TRBV7-8 with TRBJ2-3; TRBD1 aligns across 7 bases. The source of this sequence is a woman in her twenties or thirties in good health and CMV-seronegative. Sequencing input: PBMCs. The chain's CDR3 is CASRSQGQIITDTQYF. The CDR3 nucleotides read TGTGCCAGCAGATCCCAGGGACAGATTATCACAGATACGCAGTATTTT.